A single sample is the source of the 8 T cell receptor beta chains below, sequenced in a study of tumor and adjacent non-tumor tissue in lung cancer. The template was RNA from unsorted bulk tissue. A modified ARM-PCR protocol with three rounds of nested PCR amplified TCRbeta. TCRdb recomputed calls from the multiplex PCR reads with MiXCR, one row per CDR3 protein. The table lists approximately 130,000 distinct CDR3 sequences, 66% of them singletons. Sequenced material: lung tumor tissue. The receptors originated from a man aged 25-40 years with non-small cell lung cancer.

For this clonotype: The conserved phenylalanine or tryptophan normally closing the CDR3 is absent here, so this likely arose from a read error. CDR3 DNA: TGTGCCAGCAGCTTAGATACGGAATACTACGAGCAGTACTCC. Translating it yields CASSLDTEYYEQYS. The chain recombines TRBV11-2 with TRBJ2-7; D uncertain. The CDR3 runs to 14 residues. Between the trimmed V and J ends, which lost 0 bases and 3 bases, there was a span of 9 bases. Germline CDR1 is SGHAT and CDR2 is FQNNGV.

About this clonotype: The junction departs from germline at one end; a sequencing error may be responsible. The rearrangement joins TRBV11-2 to TRBJ2-7; D is uncertain. There are 13 residues in the CDR3. Per the germline V gene, CDR1 is SGHAT and CDR2 is FQNNGV. The CDR3 sequence is CATSSQSGYEQYF. The CDR3 bases are TGTGCCACCAGCTCCCAATCCGGCTATGAGCAGTACTTC.

This clonotype was observed a few times. At one end, the junction sequence differs from germline, possibly due to a read error. V and J are TRBV11-1 and TRBJ1-1; no reliable D call. The length of the CDR3 is 14 residues. The germline V gene has CDR1 SGHAT and CDR2 FQDESV (reference sequence). As DNA, the CDR3 is TGTGCCAGCAGTCCTGACGGATCGAACTCTGAAACTTTCTTT. It translates to CASSPDGSNSETFF.

About this clonotype itself: This could be a read error, since a much larger clone is one nucleotide away. The CDR3 does not close with the conserved phenylalanine or tryptophan, likely indicating a read error. The V gene is TRBV5-6, the J gene TRBJ2-5; D unresolved. V was clipped by 1 base and J by 5 bases, with 3 bases between them. This CDR3 contains 11 residues. CDR1 SGHDT and CDR2 YYEEEE come from the germline V gene. The CDR3 DNA reads TGTGCCAGCAGCTTGACTGAGACCCAGTACTCC. It yields the protein CASSLTETQYS.

Regarding this clonotype: A much larger clone differs by one base, so this may be a read error. This chain joins TRBV20-1 and TRBJ2-5; 9 bases are a match to TRBD1. CDR3 length: 13 amino acids. Trimming took 5 bases from V and 7 from J; bases not matched to a gene: 8. Germline V gene data show CDR1 as DFQATT and CDR2 as SNEGSKA (reference sequence). CDR3 sequence: CSAHTGGVGTQYF. The DNA for the CDR3 is TGCAGTGCTCATACAGGGGGCGTGGGGACCCAGTACTTC.

For this clonotype: The junction shows a germline mismatch at one end, possibly a read error. The CDR3 nucleotides read TGCAGTACTAGTCCCGAGGAGGGCCTGAACACTGAAGCCTCCTTT. Its protein product is CSTSPEEGLNTEASF. This sequence joins TRBV20-1 and TRBJ1-1; D gene uncertain. Germline-derived CDR1 and CDR2 are DFQATT and SNEGSKA (reference sequence). This CDR3 contains 15 residues.

There are many counts of this clonotype. This chain connects TRBV12-5 to TRBJ1-2; D call uncertain. CDR1 is LGHNT and CDR2 is FRNRAP in the germline V gene. This CDR3 has 13 amino acids. The V end lost 0 bases, the J end lost 4 bases, and 6 bases lay between the germline ends. In DNA, the CDR3 is TGTGCTAGTGGTTTGGTATATGGCTATGGCTACACCTTC. This gives the protein CASGLVYGYGYTF.

Turning to this clonotype: The CDR3 does not close with the conserved phenylalanine or tryptophan, likely indicating a read error. In nucleotides, the CDR3 is TGTGCCAGCAGCTTGGACTACTCTAGCACAGATACGCAGTATTGT. Amino acids: CASSLDYSSTDTQYC. The chain couples TRBV5-6 to TRBJ2-3; D is unresolved. Deletions cut 0 bases from V and 0 bases from J, with 8 bases between. From germline, CDR1 is SGHDT and CDR2 YYEEEE. The CDR3 covers 15 residues.